This T cell receptor (beta chain) was captured by sequencing in a study of blood T cell repertoires in COVID-19. Study-wide context: Sites across the United States, Italy and Spain contributed samples from acute and convalescent COVID-19. In each case, the material was cDNA or gDNA derived from T cells, B-cell-depleted T cells, or PBMCs.

Germline CDR1 is LGHNT and CDR2 is FRNRAP. The CDR3 extends over 16 amino acids. The ends lost 2 bases at V and 0 bases at J; junction bases unmatched: 2. The authors' processing: Quantification of nucleated cells was approximated via reference gene primer amplification. Only in-frame clones appear in the TCRdb table, and some are missing; sequencing was by immunoSEQ multiplex PCR. V, J and clone size are those of that table, while D and trimming were read from the DNA. The sample contains more than 120,000 clones, 84% of which appear only once. The origin of this receptor is a human donor in a cohort sampled during active COVID-19. This sequence joins TRBV12-5 and TRBJ2-3, with 10 bases matching TRBD2. The specimen sequenced was peripheral blood. This chain's CDR3 is CASGLRTSGSTDTQYF. Here the CDR3 DNA reads TGTGCTAGTGGTTTGCGGACTAGCGGTAGCACAGATACGCAGTATTTT.